This T cell receptor (beta chain) emerged from a study of T cell responses to AZD1222 COVID-19 vaccine. Measured with immunoSEQ multiplex PCR; TCRdb has only the in-frame clones, and not every one. This sample carries some 150,000 clones, roughly 91% of them seen once, and the ten largest clones take 1.9%. General study points: Spike-specific TCR breadth and depth were elevated following two AZD1222 doses. The span of vaccine-associated CD4 TCRs extended across spike, with dominance at 160-218 and 743-854. The study sampled repertoires only after the peak T cell response.

The V end was cut by 6 bases, the J end by 7 bases, with 15 bases between. CDR1 and CDR2 from the germline V gene are SNHLY and FYNNEI. This CDR3 contains 14 residues. Pooling of second doses given at about 4 or about 12 weeks was done. With regard to this clone: Its antigen is unknown.

The genes are TRBV2 and TRBJ1-4, with no clear D. The sequence came from an adult who received the AZD1222 COVID-19 vaccine. The input for sequencing was peripheral blood, taken 28 days after the second AZD1222 dose. CDR3 amino acids: CASSGPLGFEKLFF. For the CDR3, the DNA is TGTGCCAGCAGCGGTCCGTTAGGGTTTGAAAAACTGTTTTTT.